These 5 T cell receptor beta chains came from one sample sequenced in a study of shared clonotypes between healthy human individuals. Sequenced by immunoSEQ multiplex PCR; TCRdb stores in-frame clones only, minus some. The sample has about 380,000 clones; just over 95% are singletons. Sequencing input: memory CD8+ T cells sorted from blood. Stated subset: CD45RO+ cells pooled with CCR7-negative TemRA cells. Receptor source: a man aged 25-45 years in good health.

This rearrangement joins TRBV6-5 to TRBJ2-1, with 9 bases lining up with TRBD2. Trimming removed 6 bases from V and 2 bases from J; junction bases left unmatched: 5. The CDR3 is 15 residues long. The germline V gene encodes CDR1 MNHEY and CDR2 SVGAGI. For the CDR3, the DNA is TGTGCCAGCAGATATAGCGGGAGTGCCTACAATGAGCAGTTCTTC. Its protein is CASRYSGSAYNEQFF.

The rearrangement uses TRBV13 and TRBJ2-7, with TRBD2 as a possible D gene (6 bases). The V gene lost 0 bases and the J gene lost 3 bases, with 12 bases spanning the gap. This CDR3 comprises 15 residues. Germline V gives CDR1 PRHDT, CDR2 FYEKMQ (reference sequence). The CDR3 sequence: CASSLGGSSYYEQYF. CDR3 bases: TGTGCCAGCAGCTTAGGCGGGAGCTCTTACTACGAGCAGTACTTC. The full variable domain, rest sourced from reference TRBV13 and TRBJ2-7, is AAGVIQSPRHLIKEKRETATLKCYPIPRHDTVYWYQQGPGQDPQFLISFYEKMQSDKGSIPDRFSAQQFSDYHSELNMSSLELGDSALYFCASSLGGSSYYEQYFGPGTRLTVT.

This clone was detected only once. V and J are TRBV5-1 and TRBJ2-1; the D gene is possibly TRBD2 (5 bases). This CDR3 contains 14 residues. In germline, CDR1 is SGHRS, CDR2 YFSETQ. Trimming removed 4 bases at V and 0 bases at J, with 8 bases between. CDR3 residues: CASSPGNSYNEQFF. Here the CDR3 DNA reads TGCGCCAGCAGCCCGGGAAACTCCTACAATGAGCAGTTCTTC. Looking up the rest from reference TRBV5-1 and TRBJ2-1 gives the full variable domain: KAGVTQTPRYLIKTRGQQVTLSCSPISGHRSVSWYQQTPGQGLQFLFEYFSETQRNKGNFPGRFSGRQFSNSRSEMNVSTLELGDSALYLCASSPGNSYNEQFFGPGTRLTVL.

V usage is TRBV28 and J usage is TRBJ2-7; 8 positions agree with TRBD2. CDR1 MDHEN and CDR2 SYDVKM come from the germline V gene. With V trimmed by 5 bases and J by 2 bases, 8 bases remained unmatched. The CDR3 loop spans 15 amino acids. The CDR3 DNA sequence: TGTGCCAGCAGTCCAAGACTAGCGAGGCCCTACGAGCAGTACTTC. It specifies CASSPRLARPYEQYF.

The J gene is TRBJ2-1, the V gene TRBV7-9, with TRBD1 identical over 7 bases. The CDR3 sequence is 15 residues long. Trimming took 5 bases from V and 3 from J; bases not matched to a gene: 7. In germline, CDR1 is SEHNR, CDR2 FQNEAQ (reference sequence). The DNA for the CDR3 is TGTGCCAGCAGCGACCCGGGACAGTACTACAATGAGCAGTTCTTC. Its protein is CASSDPGQYYNEQFF.